In this sample, the clone carrying this T cell receptor beta chain turned up once. These data are taken from a study of blood T cell repertoires in COVID-19. Sequenced by immunoSEQ multiplex PCR; TCRdb stores in-frame clones only, minus some. Counted here are under 150,000 clones, roughly 87% occurring once; the ten biggest clones make up approximately 10%. From germline, CDR1 is ENHRY and CDR2 SYGVKD. The CDR3 extends over 17 amino acids. The V and J ends lost 0 bases and 0 bases, in that order; junction bases with no gene match: 4. The rearrangement joins TRBV10-3 to TRBJ1-5; 8 nucleotides line up with TRBD1. Material: peripheral blood. The clonotype originates from a man aged 80 or over with acute or convalescent COVID-19. Here the CDR3 reads CAISESSGTGSNQPQHF. The CDR3 nucleotides read TGTGCCATCAGTGAGTCATCGGGGACAGGTAGCAATCAGCCCCAGCATTTT.